These 23 T cell receptor beta chains were sequenced from one sample in a study of OX40 agonist ivuxolimab in advanced cancers. This table comes from immunoSEQ multiplex PCR, and its TCRdb copy is limited to in-frame clones, with some not included. There are roughly 80,000 clones in the sample; about 94% occur only once, and about 6.6% lies in the top ten. The sample in question was CD4+ or CD8+ T cells sorted from blood, obtained in a trial of the OX40 agonist ivuxolimab. The source of these receptors is an adult with an advanced solid tumor such as melanoma, head and neck, liver or kidney cancer.

J is TRBJ2-1 and V is TRBV5-6; 9 bases map to TRBD2. Germline lookup yields CDR1 SGHDT and CDR2 YYEEEE. This CDR3 has 16 residues. V gave up 0 bases and J gave up 4 bases; unmatched junction bases: 5. CDR3 region: CASSLGTSAGYNEQFF. The CDR3 DNA sequence: TGTGCCAGCAGCTTGGGGACTAGCGCCGGATACAATGAGCAGTTCTTC.

The chain carries TRBV27 and TRBJ1-3; the match to TRBD1 covers 7 bases. This CDR3 spans 13 amino acids. V was clipped by 4 bases and J by 9 bases; unmatched bases: 6. Germline CDR1 reads MNHEY; CDR2 reads SMNVEV (reference sequence). The CDR3 DNA reads TGTGCCAGCAGTTCACCAGGGGGAGGCACCATATATTTT. Its protein product is CASSSPGGGTIYF.

The chain employs TRBV5-1 and TRBJ2-3; TRBD1 matches 9 bases. Germline lookup yields CDR1 SGHRS and CDR2 YFSETQ. The CDR3 loop spans 16 amino acids. J was trimmed by 2 bases and V by 4 bases; bases with no gene match: 8. DNA of the CDR3: TGCGCCAGCAGCGGGGACAGGGTGGGCCCCACAGATACGCAGTATTTT. Translated: CASSGDRVGPTDTQYF.

This rearrangement joins TRBV29-1 to TRBJ2-7; 7 bases align to TRBD1. The CDR3 runs 13 residues. After removal of 4 bases from V and 2 bases from J, the junction contained 5 bases not matched to a gene. CDR1 and CDR2 (germline): SQVTM, ANQGSEA. The CDR3 nucleotides read TGCAGCGTTGTTAGGCAGGGGGCCTACGAGCAGTACTTC. It yields the protein CSVVRQGAYEQYF.

V gene TRBV2 combines with J gene TRBJ1-2, with 7 bases aligning to TRBD1. The CDR3 runs to 16 residues. Germline loops: CDR1 SNHLY, CDR2 FYNNEI. Trimming took 4 bases from V and 4 from J; bases not matched to a gene: 12. CDR3 amino acids: CASSGDRVNRGYGYTF. The CDR3 coding sequence is TGTGCCAGCAGTGGCGACAGGGTTAACAGGGGCTATGGCTACACCTTC.

The chain combines TRBV19 with TRBJ2-1; D possibly corresponds to TRBD2 (6 bases). V gave up 4 bases and J gave up 6 bases, with 10 bases separating them. The length of the CDR3 is 13 residues. Germline CDR1 and CDR2: LNHDA and SQIVND (reference sequence). The CDR3 DNA follows: TGTGCCAGTAGTAGGGACTTCCTCAATGAGCAGTTCTTC. It encodes CASSRDFLNEQFF.

The chain carries TRBV11-2 and TRBJ2-5; 10 nucleotides match TRBD2. Losses at the gene ends were 2 bases for V and 5 bases for J; bases not matched to a gene: 5. CDR3 length equals 15 residues. The V gene's germline CDR1 is SGHAT and CDR2 FQNNGV. In DNA form, the CDR3 reads TGTGCCAGCAGCTTAACAAGCGGGAGGGCGGAGACCCAGTACTTC. Amino acid sequence: CASSLTSGRAETQYF.

This clone was picked up one time. V is TRBV7-8 and J is TRBJ1-5; no clear D. The CDR3 covers 14 residues. The germline V and J ends were trimmed by 1 base and 9 bases, with 13 bases remaining between them. The germline gives CDR1 SGHVS, CDR2 FQNEAQ. The CDR3 region has the DNA TGTGCCAGCAGCTTAGGGTTCGGAGGGCCGCCCCAGCATTTT. It yields the protein CASSLGFGGPPQHF.

This chain uses TRBV6-5 with TRBJ2-3; TRBD2 agrees at 8 bases. Losses at the gene ends were 7 bases for V and 7 bases for J; bases not matched to a gene: 10. The CDR3 runs 14 residues. Germline assignment: CDR1 MNHEY and CDR2 SVGAGI. The CDR3 region has the DNA TGTGCCAGCACTGGACTAGCCCCGGGTTATACGCAGTATTTT. Encoded protein: CASTGLAPGYTQYF.

V is TRBV2 and J is TRBJ2-3; TRBD1 agrees at 7 bases. The V gene end was trimmed by 6 bases and the J gene end by 4 bases; junction bases not matched to a gene: 10. Germline-derived CDR1 and CDR2 are SNHLY and FYNNEI. CDR3 length: 15 residues. In nucleotides, the CDR3 is TGTGCCAGCAGGCCCCCGGGACAGAGGGCAGATACGCAGTATTTT. Its translation is CASRPPGQRADTQYF.

The J gene is TRBJ2-3, the V gene TRBV30; the match to TRBD2 covers 7 bases. Germline lookup yields CDR1 GTSNPN and CDR2 SVGIG (reference sequence). V was clipped by 0 bases and J by 1 base; unmatched bases: 4. This CDR3 contains 15 residues. CDR3 in DNA: TGTGCCTGGAGTGTGACTAGCTGGGGCACAGATACGCAGTATTTT. This translates into CAWSVTSWGTDTQYF. Full variable domain (missing parts from reference TRBV30 and TRBJ2-3): SQTIHQWPATLVQPVGSPLSLECTVEGTSNPNLYWYRQAAGRGLQLLFYSVGIGQISSEVPQNLSASRPQDRQFILSSKKLLLSDSGFYLCAWSVTSWGTDTQYFGPGTRLTVL.

The chain employs TRBV19 and TRBJ1-2; maybe TRBD1 (6 bases). This CDR3 region has 19 residues. The germline CDR1 and CDR2 sequences are LNHDA and SQIVND (reference sequence). Trimming left V 3 bases short and J 2 bases short, with 25 bases between. The CDR3 is CASSMVGGAGPPSNYGYTF. The DNA of the CDR3 is TGTGCCAGTAGTATGGTAGGGGGTGCAGGGCCTCCTTCGAACTATGGCTACACCTTC.

V is TRBV4-2 and J is TRBJ2-1; D possibly corresponds to TRBD2 (6 bases). The V and J ends lost 1 base and 0 bases respectively, with 7 bases between them. The CDR3 totals 15 residues. CDR1 and CDR2 from the germline V gene are LGHNA and YNFKEQ. For the CDR3, the DNA is TGTGCCAGCAGCCAAGTTAGCGGCTCCTACAATGAGCAGTTCTTC. It yields the protein CASSQVSGSYNEQFF.

The rearrangement joins TRBV27 to TRBJ2-7, with 8 bases lining up with TRBD2. CDR1 and CDR2 (germline): MNHEY, SMNVEV (reference sequence). Trimming removed 7 bases from V and 5 bases from J; junction bases left unmatched: 13. There are 15 residues in the CDR3. The CDR3 protein is CASTSRGTRKDEQYF. DNA of the CDR3: TGTGCCAGCACCTCAAGGGGGACTAGGAAGGACGAGCAGTACTTC.

The chain recombines TRBV11-2 with TRBJ1-1; D uncertain. The CDR3 is 13 residues long. V lost 4 bases and J 1 base, leaving 7 bases between the germline ends. The germline gives CDR1 SGHAT, CDR2 FQNNGV. CDR3: CASSSSRNTEAFF. CDR3 in DNA: TGTGCCAGCAGCTCGTCGCGGAACACTGAAGCTTTCTTT. The whole variable domain, remainder taken from reference TRBV11-2 and TRBJ1-1, is EAGVAQSPRYKIIEKRQSVAFWCNPISGHATLYWYQQILGQGPKLLIQFQNNGVVDDSQLPKDRFSAERLKGVDSTLKIQPAKLEDSAVYLCASSSSRNTEAFFGQGTRLTVV.

This chain joins TRBV14 and TRBJ1-1; no firm D call. The V gene's germline CDR1 is SGHDN and CDR2 FVKESK. The V end lost 1 base, the J end lost 7 bases, and 7 bases lay between the germline ends. The CDR3 runs to 12 residues. CDR3 sequence reads: CASSQGGDEAFF. Here the CDR3 DNA reads TGTGCCAGCAGCCAAGGGGGAGATGAAGCTTTCTTT.

This clone was picked up one time. The rearrangement joins TRBV14 to TRBJ2-1; a possible D gene is TRBD2 (6 bases). The V and J ends lost 0 bases and 0 bases respectively, with 12 bases between them. CDR3 length equals 17 residues. Looked up from germline, CDR1 is SGHDN and CDR2 is FVKESK. The CDR3 protein is CASSQDRRGSSYNEQFF. The CDR3 DNA is TGTGCCAGCAGCCAAGATCGGCGGGGTAGCTCCTACAATGAGCAGTTCTTC.

This clone came up once. The V call is TRBV5-4, the J call TRBJ2-7, with 8 bases that match TRBD1. CDR1 is SGHNT and CDR2 is YYREEE in the germline V gene (reference sequence). V lost 3 bases and J lost 2; bases outside the gene matches: 7. The CDR3 extends over 15 amino acids. The CDR3 sequence is CASSSGDRKTYEQYF. The CDR3 nucleotides read TGTGCCAGCAGCTCAGGGGACAGGAAGACCTACGAGCAGTACTTC. Full variable domain (outside the CDR3, taken from reference TRBV5-4 and TRBJ2-7): ETGVTQSPTHLIKTRGQQVTLRCSSQSGHNTVSWYQQALGQGPQFIFQYYREEENGRGNFPPRFSGLQFPNYSSELNVNALELDDSALYLCASSSGDRKTYEQYFGPGTRLTVT.

J is TRBJ2-7 and V is TRBV5-4, with 13 positions matching TRBD2. The V and J ends lost 3 bases and 5 bases, in that order; junction bases with no gene match: 2. This CDR3 spans 14 amino acids. CDR1 is SGHNT, CDR2 YYREEE, per germline (reference sequence). CDR3 in amino acids: CASSSGLAGDEQYF. The CDR3 DNA is TGTGCCAGCAGCTCAGGACTAGCGGGGGACGAGCAGTACTTC.

CDR3 residues: CASSLMDRSNEQFF. Here the CDR3 DNA reads TGTGCCAGCAGTTTAATGGACAGGAGCAATGAGCAGTTCTTC. The chain combines TRBV28 with TRBJ2-1, with 7 bases identical to TRBD1. CDR1 is MDHEN and CDR2 is SYDVKM in the germline V gene. J was trimmed by 6 bases and V by 2 bases; bases with no gene match: 4. The CDR3 is 14 residues long.

The gene calls are TRBV5-6 and TRBJ2-1; tentatively, D is TRBD1 (5 bases). Germline V gene sequence: CDR1 SGHDT, CDR2 YYEEEE. The CDR3 totals 16 residues. V shed 2 bases and J shed 4 bases, with 16 bases lying between them. The CDR3 region is CASSLGVGALYNEQFF. CDR3 nucleotide sequence: TGTGCCAGCAGCTTAGGGGTAGGGGCCCTGTACAATGAGCAGTTCTTC.

The chain has TRBV5-6 and TRBJ2-5; D might be TRBD1 (5 bases). V shed 2 bases and J shed 4 bases, with 12 bases lying between them. Germline assignment: CDR1 SGHDT and CDR2 YYEEEE. There are 14 residues in the CDR3. The CDR3 reads CASSFGQAGETQYF. Here the CDR3 DNA reads TGTGCCAGCAGCTTCGGACAAGCAGGAGAGACCCAGTACTTC. Complete variable domain (other parts from reference TRBV5-6 and TRBJ2-5): DAGVTQSPTHLIKTRGQQVTLRCSPKSGHDTVSWYQQALGQGPQFIFQYYEEEERQRGNFPDRFSGHQFPNYSSELNVNALLLGDSALYLCASSFGQAGETQYFGPGTRLLVL.

V and J are TRBV21-1 and TRBJ2-7. TRBV21-1 is a known pseudogene. The CDR3 is 12 residues long. The CDR3 DNA sequence: TGTGCCAGCAACGGCAGCTCCTACGAGCAGTACTTC. Translating gives CASNGSSYEQYF.